A single sample is the source of the 4 T cell receptor beta chains below, sequenced in a study of T-cell memory formation after mild COVID-19. TCRdb passed the 5' RACE reads through MiXCR, listing each CDR3 protein once. The profile shows 150,000 or so distinct CDR3 sequences, under 30% of them singletons. What was sequenced was PBMCs or a T cell subset sorted from them (not recorded which). The receptors were gathered from an adult woman who had mild COVID-19 (a few samples of this study predate the infection). Cell type and time point are not known.

The chain carries TRBV20-1 and TRBJ1-5, with a weak D call TRBD1 (5 bases). Between the trimmed V and J ends, which lost 5 bases and 0 bases, there was a span of 8 bases. CDR3 size: 13 residues. The germline V gene has CDR1 DFQATT and CDR2 SNEGSKA (reference sequence). CDR3 in DNA: TGCAGTGCTGGGGGATATAGCAATCAGCCCCAGCATTTT. Translated: CSAGGYSNQPQHF.

The genes are TRBV5-1 and TRBJ2-1; possible D gene TRBD2, 6 bases. The CDR3 is made up of 14 amino acids. CDR1 and CDR2 from the germline V gene are SGHRS and YFSETQ. The ends were cut back, 7 bases at V and 9 bases at J, with 20 bases in the middle. CDR3 DNA sequence: TGCGCCAGCGGGACCGGGACTTCCATCGTTGAGCAGTTCTTC. Protein sequence: CASGTGTSIVEQFF.

This clonotype showed up just a few times. V usage is TRBV12-3 or TRBV12-4 and J usage is TRBJ2-1; no firm D call. The CDR3 spans 14 residues. Trimming pared 8 bases from V and 6 bases from J, leaving 17 bases between. CDR3 loop: CASSTQRPFNEQFF. The CDR3 DNA sequence: TGTGCCAGCTCTACCCAGCGACCCTTCAATGAGCAGTTCTTC.

This chain connects TRBV6-5 to TRBJ2-1, with 7 bases fitting TRBD1. Germline trimming cut 5 bases from V and 2 bases from J; bases unmatched to any gene: 9. This CDR3 is built from 16 residues. Germline lookup yields CDR1 MNHEY and CDR2 SVGAGI. The CDR3 coding sequence is TGTGCCAGCAGTCCGCACTCCGGGACAGCCTACAATGAGCAGTTCTTC. Its protein is CASSPHSGTAYNEQFF.